The source of this T cell receptor beta chain is a study of T cells of healthy individuals. This clonotype was picked up a small number of times. In TCRdb, the 5' RACE reads were re-called with MiXCR into one record per CDR3 protein. The sample gives 85,000 to 100,000 distinct CDR3 sequences, about 16% of which show up once; about 6% is in the top ten. The germline gives CDR1 MDHEN, CDR2 SYDVKM. Germline trimming cut 5 bases from V and 0 bases from J; bases unmatched to any gene: 10. The CDR3 has 16 residues. J is TRBJ2-7 and V is TRBV28, with 7 bases lining up with TRBD2. The clonotype was recovered from a human donor in good health. The CDR3 nucleotides are TGTGCCAGCAGTCGCGGGAAGCGGGGACTCTCCTACGAGCAGTACTTC. Translation: CASSRGKRGLSYEQYF.